These T cell receptor beta chains were read from a single sample in a study of regulatory T cells in long-lasting Graves disease. TCRdb ran MiXCR on the multiplex PCR reads and lists one entry per CDR3 protein. Among 400,000 to 500,000 distinct CDR3 sequences listed, 12% to 15% were seen once. Another study also made use of these data, one on T cells in Graves' hyperthyroidism and ophthalmopathy.

Here the sequenced sample was peripheral blood mononuclear cells (PBMCs), taken at new diagnosis, from a patient treated with antithyroid drugs. Every receptor here comes from a woman aged 45-60 years with Graves disease. Both conserved end residues are part of each CDR3. A D gene is named only where the DNA matches it firmly. For some rows the clone size is stated as once, few or many, or as a class when expanded; others skip it.

TRBV28	-	TRBJ1-1	few	CASLSDPNTEAFF	TGTGCCAGTTTGTCCGACCCGAACACTGAAGCTTTCTTT
TRBV5-5	-	TRBJ1-5	many	CASSSTEGANQPQHF	TGTGCCAGCAGCTCGACAGAAGGGGCCAATCAGCCCCAGCATTTT
TRBV29-1	-	TRBJ1-2	-	CSVDDPWGRDYGYTF	TGCAGCGTTGATGATCCTTGGGGGCGCGACTATGGCTACACCTTC
TRBV3-1	-	TRBJ1-5	-	CASSQGGLSNQPQHF	TGTGCCAGCAGCCAAGGGGGCTTGAGCAATCAGCCCCAGCATTTT
TRBV19	-	TRBJ2-1	-	CASSRIRGGTYNEQFF	TGTGCCAGTAGTAGAATCAGGGGGGGAACCTACAATGAGCAGTTCTTC
TRBV7-3	TRBD2	TRBJ2-3	-	CASSPLAGSFTDTQYF	TGTGCCAGCAGCCCCCTAGCGGGAAGCTTCACAGATACGCAGTATTTT
TRBV7-2	-	TRBJ2-3	few	CASSLVGGRTDTQYF	TGTGCCAGCAGCTTAGTGGGTGGCCGCACAGATACGCAGTATTTT
TRBV10-3	-	TRBJ2-3	-	CASRRSTTDTQYF	TGTGCCTCAAGGAGGTCTACCACAGATACGCAGTATTTT
TRBV2	TRBD1	TRBJ2-7	many	CASYPGTGTYEQYF	TGTGCTTCCTACCCCGGGACAGGGACCTACGAGCAGTACTTC
TRBV27	-	TRBJ2-7	many	CASGGTPTYEQYF	TGTGCCAGCGGCGGGACACCTACCTACGAGCAGTACTTC
TRBV5-1	TRBD2	TRBJ2-1	many	CASSFSGGSANEQFF	TGCGCCAGCAGCTTCTCCGGCGGGAGCGCCAATGAGCAGTTCTTC
TRBV2	-	TRBJ1-2	-	CAQGYSNYGYTF	TGTGCCCAAGGGTATTCTAACTATGGCTACACCTTC
TRBV5-1	-	TRBJ1-6	-	CASSLEGSDNSPLHF	TGCGCCAGCAGCTTGGAAGGGAGCGATAATTCACCCCTCCACTTT
TRBV28	TRBD1	TRBJ2-3	-	CASSHPDRGYTDTQYF	TGTGCCAGCAGTCACCCGGACAGGGGTTACACAGATACGCAGTATTTT
TRBV3-1	-	TRBJ2-7	many	CASMAGGGYEQYF	TGTGCCAGCATGGCAGGGGGGGGCTACGAGCAGTACTTC
TRBV3-1	-	TRBJ2-7	-	CASSQQRGEQYF	TGTGCCAGCAGCCAGCAAAGGGGCGAGCAGTACTTC
TRBV11-2	TRBD1	TRBJ2-7	-	CASSPGQGVEQYF	TGTGCCAGCAGCCCCGGACAGGGAGTCGAGCAGTACTTC
TRBV2	-	TRBJ2-7	many	CASSEGFGSYEQYF	TGTGCCAGCAGTGAGGGATTCGGCTCCTACGAGCAGTACTTC
TRBV30	-	TRBJ1-2	many	CAWSVPGTYGYTF	TGTGCCTGGAGTGTACCAGGCACATATGGCTACACCTTC
TRBV28	TRBD1	TRBJ2-3	many	CASRKGQGNTDTQYF	TGTGCCAGCAGAAAGGGACAGGGAAACACAGATACGCAGTATTTT
TRBV4-1	TRBD1	TRBJ2-1	-	CASSNRDRGNEQFF	TGCGCCAGCAGCAACCGGGACAGGGGCAATGAGCAGTTCTTC
TRBV7-9	-	TRBJ2-5	many	CASSLVPGKRETQYF	TGTGCCAGCAGCTTAGTCCCGGGAAAGAGGGAGACCCAGTACTTC
TRBV6-1	TRBD2	TRBJ2-2	-	CASRWTSGNDGELFF	TGTGCCAGCAGATGGACTAGCGGGAACGACGGGGAGCTGTTTTTT
TRBV6-2/TRBV6-3	-	TRBJ2-7	-	CASSYSGPREQYF	TGTGCCAGCAGTTACTCGGGTCCACGTGAGCAGTACTTC
TRBV6-1	TRBD1	TRBJ2-1	many	CATTGPGQAHNEQFF	TGTGCCACCACCGGACCGGGACAGGCACACAATGAGCAGTTCTTC
TRBV30	TRBD2	TRBJ2-7	few	CAWSVYRTSVYEQYF	TGTGCCTGGAGTGTATATAGGACTAGCGTCTACGAGCAGTACTTC
TRBV14	-	TRBJ2-2	many	CASSQVGGTGELFF	TGTGCCAGCAGCCAAGTGGGAGGTACCGGGGAGCTGTTTTTT
TRBV13	-	TRBJ2-5	many	CASSSGEETQYF	TGTGCCAGCAGCTCCGGGGAAGAGACCCAGTACTTC
TRBV20-1	-	TRBJ2-3	-	CSARDHGTGQGDTQYF	TGCAGTGCTAGAGATCACGGAACGGGGCAAGGAGATACGCAGTATTTT
TRBV30	-	TRBJ1-1	-	CAWSVPVIGNTEAFF	TGTGCCTGGAGTGTACCAGTGATTGGGAACACTGAAGCTTTCTTT
TRBV20-1	-	TRBJ1-1	many	CSAPLERMNTEAFF	TGCAGTGCACCTCTCGAGAGGATGAACACTGAAGCTTTCTTT
TRBV2	-	TRBJ1-5	many	CASTSGYQPQHF	TGTGCCAGCACGAGTGGGTATCAGCCCCAGCATTTT
TRBV10-2	TRBD2	TRBJ2-1	-	CASSEGAGKYNEQFF	TGCGCCAGCAGTGAAGGAGCGGGGAAGTACAATGAGCAGTTCTTC
TRBV18	-	TRBJ2-1	many	CASSTWTDEQFF	TGTGCCAGCTCAACCTGGACGGATGAGCAGTTCTTC
TRBV28	-	TRBJ1-1	few	CASTPGMWSTEAFF	TGTGCCAGCACTCCCGGGATGTGGAGCACTGAAGCTTTCTTT
TRBV10-3	-	TRBJ1-2	-	CAISERADSSDYGYTF	TGTGCCATCAGTGAGAGGGCGGACTCCAGCGACTATGGCTACACCTTC
TRBV30	-	TRBJ1-2	many	CAWKPRERGYTF	TGTGCCTGGAAACCCCGGGAGAGAGGCTACACCTTC
TRBV2	-	TRBJ1-1	-	CASRDGGTEAFF	TGTGCCAGCAGGGATGGGGGGACTGAAGCTTTCTTT
TRBV6-1	-	TRBJ2-5	-	CASSEQKETQYF	TGTGCCAGCAGTGAACAGAAAGAGACCCAGTACTTC
TRBV19	TRBD1	TRBJ2-7	-	CASTPGQGFSYEQYF	TGTGCCAGTACCCCGGGACAGGGTTTCTCCTACGAGCAGTACTTC